The following is a T cell receptor beta chain sequence with its context. This specimen belongs to a study of blood T cell repertoires in COVID-19. For the study at large: T cells, B-cell-depleted T cells, or PBMCs supplied cDNA or gDNA.

There are 13 residues in the CDR3. CDR1 and CDR2 (germline): MNHEY, SVGAGI. V lost 2 bases to trimming and J lost 8 bases, with 12 bases between them. Data came from immunoSEQ multiplex PCR; TCRdb stores just in-frame clones and leaves some out. Of roughly 38,000 clones in the sample, roughly 86% were seen once. Specimen: peripheral blood. The J gene is TRBJ1-2, the V gene TRBV6-5; a weak D match, TRBD1 (6 bases). The sequence was obtained from a man aged 50-59 years in a cohort sampled during active COVID-19. As DNA, the CDR3 is TGTGCCAGCAGTTACGCCCTAGGGGGAGGCTACACCTTC. Its protein product is CASSYALGGGYTF.